This T cell receptor (beta chain) came from a study of T cells in Graves' hyperthyroidism and ophthalmopathy. Researchers amplified the TCR beta CDR3 regions from RNA transcripts. HTBI primers drove first-round RT-PCR of the TCR CDR3. From the multiplex PCR reads, TCRdb called clonotypes with MiXCR, one entry per CDR3 protein. This sample has about 760,000 distinct CDR3 sequences; 30% to 40% occur once, and the top ten carry approximately 31%. This receptor was taken from a woman between 40 and 55 years old with Graves' hyperthyroidism. Material: blood.

Here the CDR3 reads CSARSGGGPQETQYF. CDR3 bases: TGCAGTGCTAGGTCGGGGGGGGGGCCCCAAGAGACCCAGTACTTC. V is TRBV20-1 and J is TRBJ2-5; 8 bases agree with TRBD2. Germline values: CDR1 DFQATT, CDR2 SNEGSKA (reference sequence). The CDR3 contains 15 residues. J lost 1 base, V lost 3 bases, and 7 bases had no gene match.